The rows below give T cell receptor beta chains drawn from one sample of a study of post-analysis software for immune sequencing data. Via MiXCR, TCRdb re-called the PCR reads, giving one row per CDR3 protein. The sample holds hundreds of thousands of distinct CDR3 sequences, under 55% seen once. Material for sequencing was blood. These TCRs come from a girl aged 10-17 years with multiple sclerosis. The CDR3 runs from the conserved cysteine through the conserved F or W. The D gene is left open where the match is weak. Where a row states a size, it is once, few, many or the class of an expanded clone; other rows omit it.

CDR3 protein	CDR3 DNA	V gene	J gene	D gene	clone size
CASSLMAGGNTEAFF	TGCGCCAGCAGCTTGATGGCAGGGGGGAACACTGAAGCTTTCTTT	TRBV5-1	TRBJ1-1	TRBD1	NA
CASSYGPGQGQETQYF	TGCGCCAGCAGCTACGGGCCCGGACAGGGACAAGAGACCCAGTACTTC	TRBV4-1	TRBJ2-5	TRBD1	NA
CASSARTGRDEKLFF	TGTGCCAGCAGCGCCCGGACAGGCAGGGATGAAAAACTGTTTTTT	TRBV9	TRBJ1-4	TRBD1	few
CASSEKRTGWNIWEQYF	TGTGCCAGCAGTGAAAAAAGGACAGGGTGGAATATTTGGGAGCAGTACTTC	TRBV2	TRBJ2-7	TRBD1	NA
CASSYEIDLSTDTQYF	TGTGCCAGCAGTTACGAAATAGACCTAAGCACAGATACGCAGTATTTT	TRBV6-6	TRBJ2-3	NA	NA
CASSPRLAGVGETQYF	TGTGCCAGCAGCCCAAGACTAGCGGGAGTCGGGGAGACCCAGTACTTC	TRBV14	TRBJ2-5	TRBD2	NA
CASSLGQILAKNIQYF	TGTGCCAGCAGCCTGGGACAGATTCTAGCCAAAAACATTCAGTACTTC	TRBV7-2	TRBJ2-4	TRBD1	NA
CSAKDDRRDSRENTEAFF	TGCAGTGCTAAAGATGATCGTCGGGACTCTCGAGAAAACACTGAAGCTTTCTTT	TRBV20-1	TRBJ1-1	NA	NA
CASSSGQGLDEQYF	TGCGCCAGCAGCTCCGGACAGGGATTAGACGAGCAGTACTTC	TRBV5-1	TRBJ2-7	TRBD1	few
CASSLTTGGSYGYTF	TGTGCCAGCAGTTTAACGACAGGGGGCAGCTATGGCTACACCTTC	TRBV12-3/TRBV12-4	TRBJ1-2	TRBD1	NA
CASSYAEQETQYF	TGTGCCAGCAGTTACGCGGAACAAGAGACCCAGTACTTC	TRBV6-6	TRBJ2-5	NA	NA
CSAALGGSPVLDEQYF	TGCAGTGCTGCTCTAGGTGGGAGCCCGGTTCTAGACGAGCAGTACTTC	TRBV20-1	TRBJ2-7	NA	NA
CASSQVANTEAFF	TGTGCCAGCAGCCAAGTTGCGAACACTGAAGCTTTCTTT	TRBV3-1	TRBJ1-1	NA	NA
CASSFQPRGLAGAPARHTQYF	TGCGCCAGCAGCTTCCAACCTCGCGGACTAGCGGGAGCACCCGCACGGCACACGCAGTATTTT	TRBV5-1	TRBJ2-3	TRBD2	NA
CASSYERTSYNEQFF	TGTGCCAGCAGTTACGAGCGGACCTCCTACAATGAGCAGTTCTTC	TRBV6-2/TRBV6-3	TRBJ2-1	NA	NA
CASSQGLISSYNEQFF	TGTGCCAGCAGTCAGGGACTTATCAGCTCCTACAATGAGCAGTTCTTC	TRBV12-3/TRBV12-4	TRBJ2-1	NA	few
CASSQAGHNSNQPQHF	TGCGCCAGCAGCCAAGCTGGACACAATAGCAATCAGCCCCAGCATTTT	TRBV4-1	TRBJ1-5	NA	few
CASSSLTLGPAEAYEQYF	TGTGCCAGCAGCTCCCTTACCCTCGGACCTGCGGAAGCTTACGAGCAGTACTTC	TRBV7-3	TRBJ2-7	NA	NA
CASATGTGPNNQPQHF	TGTGCCAGCGCGACCGGGACAGGGCCAAACAATCAGCCCCAGCATTTT	TRBV6-4	TRBJ1-5	TRBD1	few
CAGSFRPGSSGANVLTF	TGTGCCGGCAGCTTTCGGCCAGGAAGCTCTGGGGCCAACGTCCTGACTTTC	TRBV7-6	TRBJ2-6	NA	NA
CASSPTGAGNEQFF	TGTGCCAGCAGCCCGACAGGGGCAGGGAATGAGCAGTTCTTC	TRBV7-9	TRBJ2-1	TRBD1	NA
CSVALGDNEQYF	TGCAGCGTTGCCCTGGGGGACAACGAGCAGTACTTC	TRBV29-1	TRBJ2-7	NA	few
CASSLGQTLINYGYTF	TGTGCCAGCAGCCTCGGACAGACCCTAATTAACTATGGCTACACCTTC	TRBV11-2	TRBJ1-2	NA	NA
CASSLGGTAYGYTF	TGTGCCAGCAGTTTAGGAGGGACAGCATATGGCTACACCTTC	TRBV28	TRBJ1-2	TRBD1	NA